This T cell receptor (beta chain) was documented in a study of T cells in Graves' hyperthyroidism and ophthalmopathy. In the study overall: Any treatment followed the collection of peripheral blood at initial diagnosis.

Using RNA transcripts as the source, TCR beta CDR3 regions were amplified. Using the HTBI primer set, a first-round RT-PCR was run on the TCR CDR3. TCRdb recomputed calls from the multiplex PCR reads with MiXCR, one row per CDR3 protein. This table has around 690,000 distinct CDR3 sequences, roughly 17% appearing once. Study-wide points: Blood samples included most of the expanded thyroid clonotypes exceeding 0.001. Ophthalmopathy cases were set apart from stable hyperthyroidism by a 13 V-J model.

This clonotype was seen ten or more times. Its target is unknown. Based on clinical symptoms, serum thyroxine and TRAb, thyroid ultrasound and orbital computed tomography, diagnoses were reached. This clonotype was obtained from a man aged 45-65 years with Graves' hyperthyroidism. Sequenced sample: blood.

CDR3 bases: TGTGCCAGCAGCCCCGAGATGGGCGGGAGGGATACGCAGTATTTT. Amino acid sequence: CASSPEMGGRDTQYF. The chain couples TRBV11-2 to TRBJ2-3; 8 bases match TRBD2. Trimming cost V 5 bases and J 6 bases; bases outside gene matches: 10. The CDR3 has 15 amino acids. CDR1 is SGHAT, CDR2 FQNNGV, per germline.